This is a list of T cell receptor beta chains from one sample in a study of shared clonotypes between healthy human individuals. Produced via immunoSEQ multiplex PCR; TCRdb's table is partial and in-frame only. The sample lists some 1.5 million clones; roughly 96% were seen once. The sequenced material came from naive CD4+ T cells sorted from blood. Receptors originate from a young man in good health. Each CDR3 is given with its conserved first and last residue.

CDR3	V	J
CASSTRTGFNNEAFF	TRBV5-6	TRBJ1-1
CASSAAGGRGTSGANVLTF	TRBV7-9	TRBJ2-6
CASSLWDRGPYEQYF	TRBV5-1	TRBJ2-7
CASSTGGTVNTEAFF	TRBV19	TRBJ1-1
CASSVAGSVPETQYF	TRBV9	TRBJ2-5
CASTEAGAGGRHTQYF	TRBV7-8	TRBJ2-3
CASSLALPPGVNEQFF	TRBV4-2	TRBJ2-1
CASSQSPGKWQYF	TRBV7-7	TRBJ2-7
CASRATKSGRNTGELFF	TRBV25-1	TRBJ2-2
CASSPPGPAVDEQYF	TRBV28	TRBJ2-7
CASSLSRNTGELFF	TRBV7-9	TRBJ2-2
CASSISTDTQYF	TRBV19	TRBJ2-3
CASSEYFYQPQHF	TRBV10-2	TRBJ1-5
CASSLAGGAWNEQFF	TRBV7-2	TRBJ2-1